The sequence of this TCR beta chain was determined in a study of STAT5B mutations in CD4+ large granular lymphocyte leukemia. Germline lookup yields CDR1 SGHNT and CDR2 YYREEE (reference sequence). CDR3 length equals 14 residues. V was clipped by 7 bases and J by 6 bases; unmatched bases: 9. A note on this clone: Its antigen is undetermined.

Points from the study as a whole: Main leukemic clonotypes were patient-specific, but about 25% appeared at low frequency elsewhere. CD4-sorted patient repertoires seemed more clonal than healthy CD4+ repertoires.

TCRdb keeps only in-frame clones here, not all; method: immunoSEQ multiplex PCR. This table holds tens of thousands of clones, around 70% found once. Input material: CD4+ T cells from blood buffy coats. The V call is TRBV5-4, the J call TRBJ2-7; TRBD1 matches at 11 bases. The TCR comes from a human donor in good health. In DNA, the CDR3 is TGTGCCAGCCGCCGGGACAGGGGGATGTTCGAGCAGTACTTC. Its protein is CASRRDRGMFEQYF.